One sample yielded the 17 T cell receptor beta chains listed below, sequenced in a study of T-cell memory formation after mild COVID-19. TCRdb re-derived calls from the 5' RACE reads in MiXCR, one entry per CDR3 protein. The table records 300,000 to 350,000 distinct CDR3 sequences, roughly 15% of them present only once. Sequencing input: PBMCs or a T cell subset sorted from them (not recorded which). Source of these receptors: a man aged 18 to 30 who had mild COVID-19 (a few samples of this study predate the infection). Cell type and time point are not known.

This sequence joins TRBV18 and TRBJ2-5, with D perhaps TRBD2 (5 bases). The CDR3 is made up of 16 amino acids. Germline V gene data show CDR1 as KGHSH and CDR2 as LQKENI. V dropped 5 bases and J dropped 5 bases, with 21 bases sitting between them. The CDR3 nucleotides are TGTGCCAGCTCAGGAGGTGTTTCTTCTAAAATCGAGACCCAGTACTTC. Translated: CASSGGVSSKIETQYF.

The CDR3 region is CSVVPGNTGELFF. The DNA for the CDR3 is TGCAGCGTTGTTCCAGGGAACACCGGGGAGCTGTTTTTT. This chain uses TRBV29-1 with TRBJ2-2; D unclear. CDR1 is SQVTM and CDR2 is ANQGSEA in the germline V gene. The CDR3 spans 13 residues. V was shortened by 4 bases and J by 1 base, with 7 bases between the two germline ends.

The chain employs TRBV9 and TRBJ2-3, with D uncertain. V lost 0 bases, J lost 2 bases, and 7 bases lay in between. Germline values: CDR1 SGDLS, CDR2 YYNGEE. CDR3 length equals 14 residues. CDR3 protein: CASSVEAVTDTQYF. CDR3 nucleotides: TGTGCCAGCAGCGTAGAGGCAGTCACAGATACGCAGTATTTT.

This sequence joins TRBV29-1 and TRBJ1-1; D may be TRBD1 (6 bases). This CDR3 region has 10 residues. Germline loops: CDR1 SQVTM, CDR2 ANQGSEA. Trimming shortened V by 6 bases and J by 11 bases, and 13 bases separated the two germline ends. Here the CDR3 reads CSVGPGGAFF. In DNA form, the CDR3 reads TGCAGCGTGGGTCCGGGGGGCGCTTTCTTT.

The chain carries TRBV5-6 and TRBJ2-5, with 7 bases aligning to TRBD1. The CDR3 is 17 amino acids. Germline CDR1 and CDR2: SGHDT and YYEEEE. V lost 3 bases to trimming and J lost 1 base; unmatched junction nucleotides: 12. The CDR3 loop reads CASSSLGDRAFQETQYF. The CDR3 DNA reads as TGTGCCAGCAGCTCGTTGGGCGACAGGGCCTTCCAAGAGACCCAGTACTTC. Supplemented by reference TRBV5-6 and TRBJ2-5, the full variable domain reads DAGVTQSPTHLIKTRGQQVTLRCSPKSGHDTVSWYQQALGQGPQFIFQYYEEEERQRGNFPDRFSGHQFPNYSSELNVNALLLGDSALYLCASSSLGDRAFQETQYFGPGTRLLVL.

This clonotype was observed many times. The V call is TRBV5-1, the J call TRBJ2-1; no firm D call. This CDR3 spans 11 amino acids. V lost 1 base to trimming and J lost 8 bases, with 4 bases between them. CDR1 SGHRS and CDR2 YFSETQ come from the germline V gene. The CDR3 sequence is CASSLLHEQFF. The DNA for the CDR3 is TGCGCCAGCAGCTTGTTGCATGAGCAGTTCTTC.

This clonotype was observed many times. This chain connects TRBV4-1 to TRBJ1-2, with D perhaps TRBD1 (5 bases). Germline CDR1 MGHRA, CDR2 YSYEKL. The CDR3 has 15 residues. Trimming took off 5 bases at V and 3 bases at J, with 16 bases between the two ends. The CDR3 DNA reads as TGCGCCAGCAGCTGGGGCGAGGCTGGACACTATGGCTACACCTTC. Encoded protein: CASSWGEAGHYGYTF.

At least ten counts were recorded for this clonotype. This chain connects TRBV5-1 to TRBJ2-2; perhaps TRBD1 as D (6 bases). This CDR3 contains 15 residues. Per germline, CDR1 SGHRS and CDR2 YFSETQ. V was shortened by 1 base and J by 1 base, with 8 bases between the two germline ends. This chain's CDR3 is CASSLWTENTGELFF. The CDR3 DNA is TGCGCCAGCAGCTTGTGGACAGAGAACACCGGGGAGCTGTTTTTT.

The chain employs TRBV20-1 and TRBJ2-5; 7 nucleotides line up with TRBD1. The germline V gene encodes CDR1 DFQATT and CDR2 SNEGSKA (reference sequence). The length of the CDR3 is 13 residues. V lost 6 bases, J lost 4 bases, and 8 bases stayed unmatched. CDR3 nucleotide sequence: TGCAGTGCACCCGACAGGGTCTCAGAGACCCAGTACTTC. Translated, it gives CSAPDRVSETQYF.

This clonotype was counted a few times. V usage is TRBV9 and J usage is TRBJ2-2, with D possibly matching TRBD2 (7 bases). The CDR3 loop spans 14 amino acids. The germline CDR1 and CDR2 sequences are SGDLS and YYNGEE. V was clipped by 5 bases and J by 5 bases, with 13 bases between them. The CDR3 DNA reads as TGTGCCAGCAGGGGAGGGGGGCTGACCGGGGAGCTGTTTTTT. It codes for CASRGGGLTGELFF.

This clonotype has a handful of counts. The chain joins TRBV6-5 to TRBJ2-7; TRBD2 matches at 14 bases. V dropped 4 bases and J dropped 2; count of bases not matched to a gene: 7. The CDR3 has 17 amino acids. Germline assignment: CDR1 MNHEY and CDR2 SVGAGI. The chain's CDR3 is CASSFSGLAGDPYEQYF. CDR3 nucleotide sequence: TGTGCCAGCAGTTTTTCGGGACTAGCGGGGGACCCCTACGAGCAGTACTTC.

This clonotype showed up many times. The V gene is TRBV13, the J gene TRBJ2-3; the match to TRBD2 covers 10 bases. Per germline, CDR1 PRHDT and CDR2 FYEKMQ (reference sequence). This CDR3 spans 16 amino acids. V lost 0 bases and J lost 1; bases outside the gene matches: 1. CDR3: CASSLGLAGGTDTQYF. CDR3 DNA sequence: TGTGCCAGCAGCTTAGGCCTAGCGGGGGGCACAGATACGCAGTATTTT.

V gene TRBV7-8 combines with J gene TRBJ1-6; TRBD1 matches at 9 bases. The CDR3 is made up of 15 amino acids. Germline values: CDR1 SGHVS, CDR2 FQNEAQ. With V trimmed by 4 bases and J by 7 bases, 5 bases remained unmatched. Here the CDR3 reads CASSSSGTGNSPLHF. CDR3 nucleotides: TGTGCCAGCAGCTCCTCCGGGACAGGGAATTCACCCCTCCACTTT.

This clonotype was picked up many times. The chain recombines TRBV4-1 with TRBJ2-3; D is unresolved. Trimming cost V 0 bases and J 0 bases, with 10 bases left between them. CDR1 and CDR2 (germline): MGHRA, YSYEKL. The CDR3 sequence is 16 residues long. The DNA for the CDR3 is TGCGCCAGCAGCCAAGAGCCGGGCCCTAGCACAGATACGCAGTATTTT. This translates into CASSQEPGPSTDTQYF.

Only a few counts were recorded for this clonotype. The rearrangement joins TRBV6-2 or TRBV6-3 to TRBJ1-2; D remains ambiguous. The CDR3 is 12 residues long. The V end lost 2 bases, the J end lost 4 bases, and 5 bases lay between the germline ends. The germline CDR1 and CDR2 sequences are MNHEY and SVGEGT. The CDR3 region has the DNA TGTGCCAGCAGTTACACCCGCTATGGCTACACCTTC. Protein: CASSYTRYGYTF.

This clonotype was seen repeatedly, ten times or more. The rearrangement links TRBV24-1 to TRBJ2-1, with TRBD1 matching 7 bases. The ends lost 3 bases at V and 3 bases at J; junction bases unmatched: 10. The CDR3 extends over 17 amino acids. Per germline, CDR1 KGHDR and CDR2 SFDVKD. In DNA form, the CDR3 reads TGTGCCACCAGTGATGCACGGGACAGTCACGGCTACAATGAGCAGTTCTTC. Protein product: CATSDARDSHGYNEQFF.

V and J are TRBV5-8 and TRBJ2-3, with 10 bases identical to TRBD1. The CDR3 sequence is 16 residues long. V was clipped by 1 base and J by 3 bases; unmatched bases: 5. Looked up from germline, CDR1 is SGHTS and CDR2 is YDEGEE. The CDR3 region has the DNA TGTGCCAGCAGCTTGCCGGGGACAGGGGTGACAGATACGCAGTATTTT. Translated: CASSLPGTGVTDTQYF.